One and the same sample provided the 18 T cell receptor beta chains below, sequenced in a study of shared clonotypes between healthy human individuals. TCRdb keeps only in-frame clones here, not all; method: immunoSEQ multiplex PCR. The sample has hundreds of thousands of clones, 95% to 96% seen once. CD8 cells regarded as naive lacked CD45RO, were positively chosen for CCR7, and omitted terminally differentiated effector memory CD45RA+ cells. Material: naive CD8+ T cells sorted from blood. These receptors came from a woman in her thirties in good health.

V is TRBV28 and J is TRBJ2-5; TRBD2 agrees at 8 bases. This CDR3 spans 17 amino acids. The J segment lost 0 bases and the V segment lost 1 base, leaving 7 bases of the junction unmatched. The germline CDR1 and CDR2 sequences are MDHEN and SYDVKM. The CDR3 loop is CASSLLVAGTYQETQYF. DNA for the CDR3: TGTGCCAGCAGTTTATTGGTAGCGGGGACGTACCAAGAGACCCAGTACTTC. Filled out from reference TRBV28 and TRBJ2-5, the complete variable domain reads DVKVTQSSRYLVKRTGEKVFLECVQDMDHENMFWYRQDPGLGLRLIYFSYDVKMKEKGDIPEGYSVSREKKERFSLILESASTNQTSMYLCASSLLVAGTYQETQYFGPGTRLLVL.

This chain links TRBV27 with TRBJ2-3; 10 bases are a match to TRBD1. The germline V gene encodes CDR1 MNHEY and CDR2 SMNVEV (reference sequence). The CDR3 has 16 residues. Trimming at V came to 7 bases and at J to 5 bases, leaving 12 bases not matched to a gene. As DNA, the CDR3 is TGTGCCAGCACCACCCGACAGGGGGCTGTGGAAGATACGCAGTATTTT. Its protein is CASTTRQGAVEDTQYF.

The chain couples TRBV7-8 to TRBJ1-1; D remains ambiguous. Per germline, CDR1 SGHVS and CDR2 FQNEAQ. Trimming left V 1 base short and J 1 base short, with 10 bases between. This CDR3 is 15 amino acids long. CDR3 loop: CASSLVRDGNTEAFF. CDR3 sequence (DNA): TGTGCCAGCAGCTTAGTAAGGGATGGGAACACTGAAGCTTTCTTT.

This clone was observed a handful of times. The CDR3 protein is CASMVGGEQYF. In DNA, the CDR3 is TGTGCCAGCATGGTAGGTGGCGAGCAGTACTTC. V gene TRBV27 combines with J gene TRBJ2-7; D remains unclear. CDR1 and CDR2 from the germline V gene are MNHEY and SMNVEV (reference sequence). Trimming pared 7 bases from V and 6 bases from J, leaving 10 bases between. The CDR3 spans 11 residues.

The table lists this clone with a count of one. CDR3 sequence: CASSLGPFTYEQYF. In nucleotides, the CDR3 is TGTGCCAGCAGTTTAGGTCCATTCACCTACGAGCAGTACTTC. The V call is TRBV27, the J call TRBJ2-7; D unclear. The germline V and J ends were trimmed by 2 bases and 2 bases, with 10 bases remaining between them. In germline, CDR1 is MNHEY, CDR2 SMNVEV (reference sequence). There are 14 residues in the CDR3.

The rearrangement uses TRBV19 and TRBJ1-5; D is unresolved. This CDR3 contains 15 residues. Germline CDR1 LNHDA, CDR2 SQIVND (reference sequence). V shed 1 base and J shed 2 bases, with 9 bases lying between them. The CDR3 loop is CASSIVFGGNQPQHF. The CDR3 DNA is TGTGCCAGTAGTATAGTTTTTGGGGGCAATCAGCCCCAGCATTTT.

The J gene is TRBJ2-5, the V gene TRBV27; weak D call: TRBD2 (6 bases). From germline, CDR1 is MNHEY and CDR2 SMNVEV (reference sequence). The V end was cut by 2 bases, the J end by 9 bases, with 16 bases between. CDR3 length equals 14 residues. The CDR3 DNA sequence: TGTGCCAGCAGTTTAGTGGACGGGAGTATGGCCCAGTACTTC. Amino acid sequence: CASSLVDGSMAQYF.

The chain combines TRBV5-6 with TRBJ1-1, with TRBD1 as a possible D gene (6 bases). The germline V gene has CDR1 SGHDT and CDR2 YYEEEE. The CDR3 is made up of 16 amino acids. V gave up 4 bases and J gave up 3 bases, with 19 bases separating them. The CDR3 is CASSPKGGRSYTEAFF. The CDR3 DNA follows: TGTGCCAGCAGCCCCAAAGGGGGGAGGAGTTACACTGAAGCTTTCTTT.

CDR3 loop: CASSPGFFDTQYF. The CDR3 DNA sequence: TGCGCCAGCAGTCCGGGATTTTTTGATACGCAGTATTTT. The V gene is TRBV4-1, the J gene TRBJ2-3; possible D gene TRBD2, 5 bases. The V end lost 6 bases, the J end lost 6 bases, and 13 bases lay between the germline ends. CDR3 size: 13 residues. Looked up from germline, CDR1 is MGHRA and CDR2 is YSYEKL.

Turning to this clone: This same CDR3 is encoded by further DNA sequences in the sample. The genes are TRBV27 and TRBJ2-7; 8 bases agree with TRBD1. CDR1 is MNHEY, CDR2 SMNVEV, per germline (reference sequence). The CDR3 is 12 amino acids. V was pared by 4 bases and J by 7 bases, with 3 bases of the junction left unmatched. The DNA for the CDR3 is TGTGCCAGCAGTTCGGACAGGGTAGAGCAGTACTTC. This codes for CASSSDRVEQYF.

V and J are TRBV7-6 and TRBJ2-7; 9 nucleotides align to TRBD2. Germline V gene sequence: CDR1 SGHVS, CDR2 FNYEAQ. The V gene end was trimmed by 2 bases and the J gene end by 2 bases; junction bases not matched to a gene: 7. The CDR3 has 16 amino acids. The CDR3 nucleotides are TGTGCCAGCAGCTTATCACTAGCGGGCGTTCCCTACGAGCAGTACTTC. Translated, it gives CASSLSLAGVPYEQYF. Full variable domain (remainder filled in from reference TRBV7-6 and TRBJ2-7): GAGVSQSPRYKVTKRGQDVALRCDPISGHVSLYWYRQALGQGPEFLTYFNYEAQQDKSGLPNDRFSAERPEGSISTLTIQRTEQRDSAMYRCASSLSLAGVPYEQYFGPGTRLTVT.

The CDR3 reads CASSLQGGNNEQFF. In DNA, the CDR3 is TGTGCCAGCAGCTTACAAGGGGGTAACAATGAGCAGTTCTTC. The rearrangement links TRBV7-9 to TRBJ2-1, with D possibly TRBD1 on 6 matching bases. This CDR3 comprises 14 residues. Trimming took 2 bases from V and 5 from J, leaving 10 bases between them. CDR1 and CDR2 from the germline V gene are SEHNR and FQNEAQ (reference sequence).

This rearrangement joins TRBV27 to TRBJ2-1; 7 bases map to TRBD2. Germline trimming cut 5 bases from V and 8 bases from J; bases unmatched to any gene: 18. The CDR3 sequence is 17 residues long. CDR1 is MNHEY, CDR2 SMNVEV, per germline (reference sequence). CDR3 coding DNA: TGTGCCAGCAGTATCGGCTCCGGCGGGAGCCCATACTATGAGCAGTTCTTC. It encodes CASSIGSGGSPYYEQFF.

This sequence joins TRBV29-1 and TRBJ1-1; D unresolved. Germline assignment: CDR1 SQVTM and CDR2 ANQGSEA. Trimming stripped 6 bases from V and 5 bases from J, with 13 bases between. This CDR3 has 12 amino acids. The chain's CDR3 is CSVQIRETEAFF. The CDR3 bases are TGCAGCGTACAAATTAGGGAAACTGAAGCTTTCTTT. Supplemented by reference TRBV29-1 and TRBJ1-1, the full variable domain reads SAVISQKPSRDICQRGTSLTIQCQVDSQVTMMFWYRQQPGQSLTLIATANQGSEATYESGFVIDKFPISRPNLTFSTLTVSNMSPEDSSIYLCSVQIRETEAFFGQGTRLTVV.

The rearrangement links TRBV28 to TRBJ2-1, with D possibly matching TRBD1 (6 bases). Germline V CDR1 and CDR2: MDHEN, SYDVKM. This CDR3 contains 16 residues. The V end lost 5 bases, the J end lost 6 bases, and 20 bases lay between the germline ends. The CDR3 sequence: CASSIRRDITRNEQFF. CDR3 in DNA: TGTGCCAGCAGTATACGCCGGGACATCACGCGCAATGAGCAGTTCTTC.

The chain joins TRBV9 to TRBJ2-2; TRBD2 agrees at 14 bases. V was clipped by 1 base and J by 1 base; unmatched bases: 9. The CDR3 sequence is 20 residues long. The germline V gene has CDR1 SGDLS and CDR2 YYNGEE. CDR3 amino acids: CASSVLGLAGVRGNTGELFF. CDR3 in DNA: TGTGCCAGCAGCGTATTGGGACTAGCGGGAGTAAGGGGGAACACCGGGGAGCTGTTTTTT.

The chain uses TRBV6-1 and TRBJ2-1; 9 bases are shared with TRBD2. V trimming: 6 bases; J trimming: 3 bases; junction bases outside the gene matches: 6. CDR3 length: 15 residues. CDR1 is MNHNS and CDR2 is SASEGT in the germline V gene. The CDR3 region has the DNA TGTGCCAGCAGCGGAGCGGGAGGACTCTACAATGAGCAGTTCTTC. Amino acids: CASSGAGGLYNEQFF.

This chain connects TRBV29-1 to TRBJ2-2; TRBD2 is a possible D gene (5 bases). CDR3 length: 12 amino acids. V was clipped by 7 bases and J by 5 bases, with 11 bases between them. Germline values: CDR1 SQVTM, CDR2 ANQGSEA. The CDR3 DNA reads TGCAGCGCCCTCCGGGGAACCGGGGAGCTGTTTTTT. It yields the protein CSALRGTGELFF.